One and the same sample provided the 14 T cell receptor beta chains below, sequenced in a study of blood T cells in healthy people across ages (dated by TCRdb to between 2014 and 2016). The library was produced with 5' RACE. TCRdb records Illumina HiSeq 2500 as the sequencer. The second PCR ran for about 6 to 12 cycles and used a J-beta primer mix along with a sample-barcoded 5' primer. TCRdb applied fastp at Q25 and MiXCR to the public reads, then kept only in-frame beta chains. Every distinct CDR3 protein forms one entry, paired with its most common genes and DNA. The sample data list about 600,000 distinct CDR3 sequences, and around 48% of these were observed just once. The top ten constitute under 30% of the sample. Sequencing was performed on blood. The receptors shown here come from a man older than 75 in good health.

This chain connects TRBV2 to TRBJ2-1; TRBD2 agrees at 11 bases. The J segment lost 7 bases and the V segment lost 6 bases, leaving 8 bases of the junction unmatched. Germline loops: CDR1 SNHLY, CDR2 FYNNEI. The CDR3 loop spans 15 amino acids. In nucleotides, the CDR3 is TGTGCCAGCAGCCAGATTAGCGGGAGGGAGAATGAGCAGTTCTTC. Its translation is CASSQISGRENEQFF.

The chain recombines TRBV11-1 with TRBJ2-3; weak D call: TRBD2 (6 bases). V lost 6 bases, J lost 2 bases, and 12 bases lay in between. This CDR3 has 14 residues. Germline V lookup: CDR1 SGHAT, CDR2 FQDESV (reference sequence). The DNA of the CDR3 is TGTGCCAGCAGTGGGGGGTACACCACAGATACGCAGTATTTT. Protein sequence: CASSGGYTTDTQYF. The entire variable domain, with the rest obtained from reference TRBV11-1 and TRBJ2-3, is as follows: EAEVAQSPRYKITEKSQAVAFWCDPISGHATLYWYRQILGQGPELLVQFQDESVVDDSQLPKDRFSAERLKGVDSTLKIQPAELGDSAMYLCASSGGYTTDTQYFGPGTRLTVL.

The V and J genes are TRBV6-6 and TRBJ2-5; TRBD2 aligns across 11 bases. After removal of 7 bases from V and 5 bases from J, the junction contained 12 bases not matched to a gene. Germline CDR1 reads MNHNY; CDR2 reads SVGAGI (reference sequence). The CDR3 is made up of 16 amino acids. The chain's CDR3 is CASNVAGGGAQETQYF. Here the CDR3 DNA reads TGTGCCAGCAATGTAGCGGGAGGGGGGGCACAGGAGACCCAGTACTTC.

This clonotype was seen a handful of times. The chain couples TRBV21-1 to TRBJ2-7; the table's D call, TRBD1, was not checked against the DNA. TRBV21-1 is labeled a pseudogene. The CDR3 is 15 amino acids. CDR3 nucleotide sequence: TGTGCCAGCAGCAAAGGACAGGGACCTGACTACGAGCAGTACTTC. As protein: CASSKGQGPDYEQYF.

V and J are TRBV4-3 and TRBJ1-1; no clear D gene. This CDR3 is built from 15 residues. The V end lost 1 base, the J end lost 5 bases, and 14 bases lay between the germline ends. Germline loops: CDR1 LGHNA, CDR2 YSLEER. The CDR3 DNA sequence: TGCGCCAGCAGCCAAGGTTGGACCCTACTAACTGAAGCTTTCTTT. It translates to CASSQGWTLLTEAFF.

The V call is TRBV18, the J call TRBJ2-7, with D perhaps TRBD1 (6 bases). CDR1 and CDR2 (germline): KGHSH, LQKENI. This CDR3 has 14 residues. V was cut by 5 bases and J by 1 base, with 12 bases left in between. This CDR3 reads CASSERQESYEQYF. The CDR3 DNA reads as TGTGCCAGCTCAGAAAGACAGGAATCCTACGAGCAGTACTTC.

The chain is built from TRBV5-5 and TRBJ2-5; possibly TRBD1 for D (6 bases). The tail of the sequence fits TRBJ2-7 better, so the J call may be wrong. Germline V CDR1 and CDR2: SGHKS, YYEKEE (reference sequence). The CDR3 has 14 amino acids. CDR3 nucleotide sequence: TGTGCCAGCAGCCTCGCCACAGGGTTCCTCGAGCAGTACTTC. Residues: CASSLATGFLEQYF.

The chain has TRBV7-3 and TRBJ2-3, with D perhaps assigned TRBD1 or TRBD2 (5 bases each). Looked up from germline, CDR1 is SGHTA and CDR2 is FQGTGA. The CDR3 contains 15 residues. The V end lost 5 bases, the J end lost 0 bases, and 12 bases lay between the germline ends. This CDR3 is CASSPRGISTDTQYF. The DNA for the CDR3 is TGTGCCAGCAGCCCCCGGGGCATCAGCACAGATACGCAGTATTTT.

CDR3 bases: TGTGCCAGCAGTTACTCTAGCCCCCTTTCGCGGGAGAGGGAGTACAATGAGCAGTTCTTC. As protein: CASSYSSPLSREREYNEQFF. This chain links TRBV6-2 or TRBV6-3 with TRBJ2-1, with 7 positions matching TRBD2. CDR1 is MNHEY and CDR2 is SVGEGT in the germline V gene. J was trimmed by 4 bases and V by 0 bases; bases with no gene match: 18. The CDR3 runs to 20 residues.

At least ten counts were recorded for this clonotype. This chain's CDR3 is CASSTRGNSNQPQHF. CDR3 coding DNA: TGTGCCAGCAGTACCCGGGGGAATAGCAATCAGCCCCAGCATTTT. V gene TRBV6-6 combines with J gene TRBJ1-5, with D possibly matching TRBD1 (5 bases). With 5 bases removed from V and 0 bases from J, the gap between germline ends came to 11 bases. The CDR3 length is 15 residues. Germline lookup yields CDR1 MNHNY and CDR2 SVGAGI (reference sequence).

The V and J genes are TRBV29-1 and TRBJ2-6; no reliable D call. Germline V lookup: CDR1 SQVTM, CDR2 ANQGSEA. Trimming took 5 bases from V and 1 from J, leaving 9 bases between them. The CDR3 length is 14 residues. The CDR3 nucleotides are TGCAGCGTTTCAGGTTTGTCTGGGGCCAACGTCCTGACTTTC. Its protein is CSVSGLSGANVLTF.

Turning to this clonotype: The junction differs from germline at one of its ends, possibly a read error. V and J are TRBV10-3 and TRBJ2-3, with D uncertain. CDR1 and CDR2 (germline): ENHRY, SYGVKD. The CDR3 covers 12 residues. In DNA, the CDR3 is TGTGCCACCAAGACCGCCACAGATTCGCAGTATTTT. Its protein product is CATKTATDSQYF.

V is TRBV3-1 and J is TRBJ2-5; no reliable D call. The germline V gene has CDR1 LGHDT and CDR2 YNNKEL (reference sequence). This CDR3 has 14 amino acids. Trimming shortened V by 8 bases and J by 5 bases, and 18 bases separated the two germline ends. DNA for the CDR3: TGTGCCAGCCAGAGCCGACCCTCAGAGGAGACCCAGTACTTC. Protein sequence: CASQSRPSEETQYF.

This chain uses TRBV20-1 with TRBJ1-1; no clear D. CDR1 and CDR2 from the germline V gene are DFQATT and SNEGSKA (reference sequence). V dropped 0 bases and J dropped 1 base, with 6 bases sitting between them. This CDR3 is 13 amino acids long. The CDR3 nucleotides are TGCAGTGCTAGAGATTTACGGAACACTGAAGCTTTCTTT. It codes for CSARDLRNTEAFF.